This T cell receptor beta chain was profiled in a study of CD8+CD57+ T cells in acquired aplastic anemia. This clonotype turned up a few times. The authors sequenced patients whose flow cytometry had shown CD8+CD57+ cell expansion. The template for TCR beta VDJ and CDR3 sequence profiling was genomic DNA. TCRdb processed the reads anew with MiXCR; each CDR3 protein has one entry. The sample yields some 150,000 distinct CDR3 sequences, 71% seen once. The material sequenced was sorted CD4+, CD8+, or CD8+CD57+ T cells (not recorded which) from PBMCs. The clonotype comes from a human donor with aplastic anemia.

The DNA for the CDR3 is TGTGCCAGCAGCTTAGCGTCTAGTGTCTACAATGAGCAGTTCTTC. Translated: CASSLASSVYNEQFF. The chain joins TRBV7-6 to TRBJ2-1, with D hard to call. Germline lookup yields CDR1 SGHVS and CDR2 FNYEAQ. V was pared by 0 bases and J by 3 bases, with 9 bases between. The CDR3 loop spans 15 amino acids.